Below, 32 T cell receptor beta chains from the same sample are listed, as sequenced in a study of CD8+ T cells in alopecia areata. Treatment described: oral pan-JAK inhibitor, 5-10 mg twice daily. Once RNA had been extracted, it was reverse transcribed into cDNA to act as the sequencing template. The protocol was immunoSEQ multiplex PCR, while the TCRdb copy is restricted to in-frame clones and leaves out a portion. The table has about 220,000 clones, more than 45% seen once. Sample: CD4+ T cells sorted from blood, taken at week 4, from a patient treated with tofacitinib. These receptors originate from a human donor with alopecia areata.

This chain links TRBV5-6 with TRBJ2-5, with D perhaps matching TRBD1 (8 bases). The V gene's germline CDR1 is SGHDT and CDR2 YYEEEE. The V end lost 0 bases, the J end lost 3 bases, and 18 bases lay between the germline ends. The CDR3 runs 17 residues. CDR3 sequence (DNA): TGTGCCAGCAGCTTGGCGGTAGGACAGGGAGGGGAAGAGACCCAGTACTTC. Its translation: CASSLAVGQGGEETQYF.

The V and J genes are TRBV30 and TRBJ2-1; 7 bases agree with TRBD1. There are 15 residues in the CDR3. Germline CDR1 GTSNPN, CDR2 SVGIG (reference sequence). V lost 1 base, J lost 5 bases, and 8 bases stayed unmatched. CDR3 coding DNA: TGTGCCTGGAGTGAGGTTGACAGGGTTAACAATGAGCAGTTCTTC. Its translation is CAWSEVDRVNNEQFF.

This CDR3 is CAWAAGGGEKLFF. The CDR3, as DNA: TGTGCCTGGGCGGCCGGAGGGGGTGAAAAACTGTTTTTT. The V gene is TRBV30, the J gene TRBJ1-4; possibly TRBD1 for D (6 bases). The V gene lost 5 bases and the J gene lost 7 bases, with 14 bases spanning the gap. Per germline, CDR1 GTSNPN and CDR2 SVGIG (reference sequence). The CDR3 totals 13 residues.

This chain connects TRBV29-1 to TRBJ1-4, with TRBD1 matching over 7 bases. V trimming: 7 bases; J trimming: 7 bases; junction bases outside the gene matches: 12. The CDR3 extends over 14 amino acids. In germline, CDR1 is SQVTM, CDR2 ANQGSEA. The CDR3 protein is CSATIDRESEKLFF. The CDR3 DNA follows: TGCAGCGCAACGATTGACAGGGAGAGTGAAAAACTGTTTTTT.

This clone was counted between two and nine times. J is TRBJ2-6 and V is TRBV27, with D unresolved. V was pared by 5 bases and J by 3 bases, with 5 bases between. The germline V gene encodes CDR1 MNHEY and CDR2 SMNVEV (reference sequence). The CDR3 is 13 residues long. CDR3 coding DNA: TGTGCCAGCAGTGCGGATGGGGCCAACGTCCTGACTTTC. This translates into CASSADGANVLTF.

The J gene is TRBJ1-2, the V gene TRBV18, with D possibly TRBD1 on 6 matching bases. CDR1 and CDR2 (germline): KGHSH, LQKENI. Trimming removed 3 bases from V and 6 bases from J, with 8 bases in between. The CDR3 contains 12 residues. Here the CDR3 reads CASSPAGDGYTF. The CDR3 nucleotides are TGTGCCAGCTCACCGGCAGGGGATGGCTACACCTTC.

This clone was counted between two and nine times. V gene TRBV7-9 combines with J gene TRBJ2-3; no firm D call. The CDR3 spans 11 residues. Trimming stripped 8 bases from V and 6 bases from J, with 9 bases between. Germline V gene data show CDR1 as SEHNR and CDR2 as FQNEAQ (reference sequence). In nucleotides, the CDR3 is TGTGCCAGCTCTATCGGGGATACGCAGTATTTT. It encodes CASSIGDTQYF.

This clone has just one count. V usage is TRBV30 and J usage is TRBJ1-2; D unresolved. Germline V gene sequence: CDR1 GTSNPN, CDR2 SVGIG (reference sequence). The CDR3 is 13 amino acids. V lost 4 bases, J lost 0 bases, and 9 bases lay in between. The CDR3 loop reads CAWTRTANYGYTF. The CDR3, as DNA: TGTGCCTGGACCAGGACCGCTAACTATGGCTACACCTTC.

The J gene is TRBJ2-2, the V gene TRBV7-3; D is ambiguous. V was clipped by 4 bases and J by 5 bases, with 8 bases between them. CDR1 and CDR2 from the germline V gene are SGHTA and FQGTGA. The CDR3 has 13 residues. This chain's CDR3 is CASSSLRTGELFF. The CDR3 DNA sequence: TGTGCCAGCAGCTCCCTTAGGACCGGGGAGCTGTTTTTT.

This clone showed up just a few times. The V call is TRBV29-1, the J call TRBJ2-1; D tentatively reads TRBD1 or TRBD2 (6 bases each). V was clipped by 2 bases and J by 5 bases, with 16 bases between them. The CDR3 totals 15 residues. CDR1 and CDR2 from the germline V gene are SQVTM and ANQGSEA. The CDR3 coding sequence is TGCAGCGTTGAACAGGAGGGGGTGGGCCACAATGAGCAGTTCTTC. It codes for CSVEQEGVGHNEQFF.

In its sample, this clone was seen a few times. The CDR3 loop reads CASSPLSGETQYF. CDR3 bases: TGTGCCAGCAGCCCCCTAAGCGGGGAGACCCAGTACTTC. This chain connects TRBV7-8 to TRBJ2-5; D perhaps matches TRBD2 (6 bases). V was cut by 5 bases and J by 5 bases, with 12 bases left in between. Germline loops: CDR1 SGHVS, CDR2 FQNEAQ. The CDR3 runs to 13 residues. Drawing the rest from reference TRBV7-8 and TRBJ2-5, the complete variable domain is GAGVSQSPRYKVAKRGQDVALRCDPISGHVSLFWYQQALGQGPEFLTYFQNEAQLDKSGLPSDRFFAERPEGSVSTLKIQRTQQEDSAVYLCASSPLSGETQYFGPGTRLLVL.

The V gene is TRBV9, the J gene TRBJ2-3, with TRBD2 as a possible D gene (5 bases). Germline values: CDR1 SGDLS, CDR2 YYNGEE. The CDR3 consists of 15 residues. V lost 1 base and J 2 bases, leaving 11 bases between the germline ends. In DNA, the CDR3 is TGTGCCAGCAGCGTATCCACACTAGACACAGATACGCAGTATTTT. Its protein is CASSVSTLDTDTQYF.

The CDR3 protein is CASSFIPLTGGSYTF. The CDR3, as DNA: TGTGCCAGCAGTTTTATCCCCTTGACAGGGGGAAGCTACACCTTC. The V call is TRBV27, the J call TRBJ1-2, with 9 bases aligning to TRBD1. This CDR3 contains 15 residues. The ends lost 3 bases at V and 9 bases at J; junction bases unmatched: 11. In germline, CDR1 is MNHEY, CDR2 SMNVEV (reference sequence).

This clone has ten or more counts. V is TRBV6-1 and J is TRBJ2-7; possibly TRBD1 for D (5 bases). This CDR3 spans 15 amino acids. CDR1 and CDR2 (germline): MNHNS, SASEGT. Trimming pared 4 bases from V and 6 bases from J, leaving 19 bases between. The CDR3 DNA is TGTGCCAGCAGTGGAGCACATGGGGCTAGACCCGAGCAGTACTTC. It is translated as CASSGAHGARPEQYF.

Comments on this clone: The same CDR3 can be traced to other DNA sequences in this sample. The rearrangement joins TRBV25-1 to TRBJ1-1; D unclear. Trimming stripped 2 bases from V and 4 bases from J, with 8 bases between. Germline CDR1 is MGHDK and CDR2 is SYGVNS. This CDR3 region has 13 residues. CDR3 sequence: CASSEPGGTEAFF. The DNA for the CDR3 is TGTGCCAGCAGTGAACCGGGAGGCACTGAAGCTTTCTTT.

The chain has TRBV6-5 and TRBJ2-3, with TRBD2 matching over 10 bases. The V segment lost 1 base and the J segment 6 bases; nucleotides outside the gene matches: 7. Germline V gene lookup returns CDR1 MNHEY and CDR2 SVGAGI. The CDR3 runs 16 residues. Here the CDR3 reads CASSYFSGGMKDTQYF. CDR3 sequence (DNA): TGTGCCAGCAGTTACTTTAGCGGGGGGATGAAGGATACGCAGTATTTT.

The sample holds a few counts of this clone. This sequence joins TRBV29-1 and TRBJ2-4; the match to TRBD1 covers 8 bases. The CDR3 has 17 residues. CDR1 SQVTM and CDR2 ANQGSEA come from the germline V gene. Germline trimming cut 8 bases from V and 0 bases from J; bases unmatched to any gene: 15. This CDR3 reads CSPTRQGKTLAKNIQYF. As DNA, the CDR3 is TGCAGCCCTACCCGACAGGGGAAAACCTTAGCCAAAAACATTCAGTACTTC.

This clone showed up just a few times. The gene calls are TRBV10-3 and TRBJ2-7; TRBD1 agrees at 7 bases. Germline V gene lookup returns CDR1 ENHRY and CDR2 SYGVKD. The CDR3 covers 13 residues. The V and J ends lost 4 bases and 1 base, in that order; junction bases with no gene match: 1. DNA for the CDR3: TGTGCCATCAGTGGGGACAGATCCTACGAGCAGTACTTC. It encodes CAISGDRSYEQYF.

In regard to this clone: At one boundary the junction diverges from the germline segment, which might be a read error. The V gene is TRBV11-3, the J gene TRBJ2-7; 9 bases are a match to TRBD1. Germline CDR1 and CDR2: SGHNT and YENEEA. This CDR3 has 16 residues. The CDR3 coding sequence is TGTGCCAGCAGCCTAGAAACGGGACAGGGTTCCTACGAGCAGTACTTC. It codes for CASSLETGQGSYEQYF. Supplemented by reference TRBV11-3 and TRBJ2-7, the full variable domain reads EAGVVQSPRYKIIEKKQPVAFWCNPISGHNTLYWYLQNLGQGPELLIRYENEEAVDDSQLPKDRFSAERLKGVDSTLKIQPAELGDSAVYLCASSLETGQGSYEQYFGPGTRLTVT.

There are a few counts of this clone. This chain links TRBV5-4 with TRBJ1-6, with 7 bases identical to TRBD1. The germline V gene has CDR1 SGHNT and CDR2 YYREEE (reference sequence). Trimming at V came to 2 bases and at J to 10 bases, leaving 12 bases not matched to a gene. This CDR3 has 16 amino acids. CDR3 DNA: TGTGCCAGCAGCTTCCACTCACAGGGGCCGCAATCACCCCTCCACTTT. This codes for CASSFHSQGPQSPLHF.

CDR3 coding DNA: TGTGCCAGCAGCCAGAGCTACGAGCAGTACTTC. Amino acid sequence: CASSQSYEQYF. The chain uses TRBV11-2 and TRBJ2-7, with D uncertain. CDR1 is SGHAT and CDR2 is FQNNGV in the germline V gene. The CDR3 totals 11 residues. V was clipped by 5 bases and J by 3 bases, with 5 bases between them.

The V gene is TRBV7-9, the J gene TRBJ1-2, with D perhaps matching TRBD1 (6 bases). Germline loops: CDR1 SEHNR, CDR2 FQNEAQ (reference sequence). With 2 bases removed from V and 3 bases from J, the gap between germline ends came to 10 bases. The CDR3 is made up of 14 amino acids. CDR3 coding DNA: TGTGCCAGCAGCTTACAGGGGCCGGACTATGGCTACACCTTC. It is translated as CASSLQGPDYGYTF.

The chain carries TRBV30 and TRBJ1-1, with 10 bases aligning to TRBD1. Germline CDR1 and CDR2: GTSNPN and SVGIG (reference sequence). CDR3 length: 16 residues. The V and J ends lost 2 bases and 1 base, in that order; junction bases with no gene match: 7. In DNA form, the CDR3 reads TGTGCCTGGAGTCCACTCTGGGACAGGGGGAACACTGAAGCTTTCTTT. Translation: CAWSPLWDRGNTEAFF. Based on the CDR3 plus reference TRBV30 and TRBJ1-1, the full variable domain is SQTIHQWPATLVQPVGSPLSLECTVEGTSNPNLYWYRQAAGRGLQLLFYSVGIGQISSEVPQNLSASRPQDRQFILSSKKLLLSDSGFYLCAWSPLWDRGNTEAFFGQGTRLTVV.

This chain uses TRBV18 with TRBJ2-5; D is uncertain. The germline gives CDR1 KGHSH, CDR2 LQKENI. V was cut by 3 bases and J by 0 bases, with 2 bases left in between. This CDR3 contains 12 residues. CDR3 in amino acids: CASSPNQETQYF. CDR3 DNA sequence: TGTGCCAGCTCACCGAACCAAGAGACCCAGTACTTC.

The chain recombines TRBV7-9 with TRBJ2-5; 7 nucleotides match TRBD1. Trimming cost V 0 bases and J 2 bases; bases outside gene matches: 0. This CDR3 contains 14 residues. From germline, CDR1 is SEHNR and CDR2 FQNEAQ (reference sequence). This CDR3 reads CASSLATGQETQYF. CDR3 nucleotide sequence: TGTGCCAGCAGCTTAGCGACAGGGCAAGAGACCCAGTACTTC.

The chain is built from TRBV11-3 and TRBJ1-6; D not certain. The V end was cut by 5 bases, the J end by 0 bases, with 11 bases between. This CDR3 has 16 amino acids. Germline values: CDR1 SGHNT, CDR2 YENEEA. CDR3 protein: CASSQRTSSYNSPLHF. Written as DNA, the CDR3 is TGTGCCAGCAGCCAAAGGACGAGCTCCTATAATTCACCCCTCCACTTT.

This clone was counted only a few times. The rearrangement uses TRBV29-1 and TRBJ1-4, with TRBD1 matching over 7 bases. The CDR3 sequence is 12 residues long. Trimming at V came to 7 bases and at J to 8 bases, leaving 7 bases not matched to a gene. CDR1 and CDR2 from the germline V gene are SQVTM and ANQGSEA. The CDR3, as DNA: TGCAGCGCTCGCGGGACAGACGAAAAACTGTTTTTT. Translated: CSARGTDEKLFF.

The genes are TRBV30 and TRBJ1-2; maybe TRBD1 (6 bases). The CDR3 totals 13 residues. Trimming left V 5 bases short and J 5 bases short, with 15 bases between. In germline, CDR1 is GTSNPN, CDR2 SVGIG (reference sequence). CDR3 nucleotides: TGTGCCTGGTGGGCGACAGGAGGTTATGGCTACACCTTC. Encoded protein: CAWWATGGYGYTF.

There are a few counts of this clone. V usage is TRBV6-5 and J usage is TRBJ1-2; TRBD1 matches 9 bases. This CDR3 contains 15 residues. CDR1 and CDR2 from the germline V gene are MNHEY and SVGAGI. V lost 4 bases and J lost 7; bases outside the gene matches: 10. Here the CDR3 DNA reads TGTGCCAGCAGTTCTCCCGGGACAGGGTCTCGTGGCTACACCTTC. It is translated as CASSSPGTGSRGYTF.

The chain employs TRBV5-5 and TRBJ2-7, with 9 positions matching TRBD1. Trimming at V came to 4 bases and at J to 3 bases, leaving 11 bases not matched to a gene. The CDR3 is 16 amino acids. Germline loops: CDR1 SGHKS, CDR2 YYEKEE (reference sequence). The CDR3 DNA follows: TGTGCCAGCAGCCGGGACAGGGAAAGATCGTTCTACGAGCAGTACTTC. As protein: CASSRDRERSFYEQYF. Full variable domain (remainder filled in from reference TRBV5-5 and TRBJ2-7): DAGVTQSPTHLIKTRGQQVTLRCSPISGHKSVSWYQQVLGQGPQFIFQYYEKEERGRGNFPDRFSARQFPNYSSELNVNALLLGDSALYLCASSRDRERSFYEQYFGPGTRLTVT.

The genes are TRBV30 and TRBJ1-5; 7 bases fit TRBD1. The CDR3 sequence is 13 residues long. The junction had 9 bases not matched to a gene; V was cut back by 6 bases and J by 7 bases. Germline V gene lookup returns CDR1 GTSNPN and CDR2 SVGIG (reference sequence). The CDR3 region is CACEQGLGQPQHF. CDR3 sequence (DNA): TGTGCCTGTGAACAGGGGCTGGGGCAGCCCCAGCATTTT.

CDR3 protein: CASSQPSTGGNTEAFF. In nucleotides, the CDR3 is TGCGCCAGCAGCCAACCTTCGACAGGGGGGAACACTGAAGCTTTCTTT. This rearrangement joins TRBV4-1 to TRBJ1-1; 9 positions match TRBD1. Germline V CDR1 and CDR2: MGHRA, YSYEKL. The V segment lost 2 bases and the J segment 1 base; nucleotides outside the gene matches: 5. The CDR3 sequence is 16 residues long.